This is a list of T cell receptor beta chains from one sample in a study of cytomegalovirus exposure and HLA in healthy donors. TCRdb keeps only in-frame clones here, not all; method: immunoSEQ multiplex PCR. The sample holds about 200,000 clones, approximately 79% seen once. The sequencing input was PBMCs. The receptors were gathered from a man aged 45 to 65 in good health and CMV-seronegative. CDR3s include the opening cysteine and the closing phenylalanine or tryptophan. D genes are given only for firm matches. Clone size is shown for a subset of rows, as once, few, many or a class of expanded clone.

V gene	J gene	D gene	clone size	CDR3 protein	CDR3 DNA
TRBV6-5	TRBJ2-5	NA	NA	CASSRGTQETQYF	TGTGCCAGCTCCCGGGGGACCCAAGAGACCCAGTACTTC
TRBV28	TRBJ2-5	NA	NA	CASSAPVETQYF	TGTGCCAGCAGTGCCCCGGTGGAGACCCAGTACTTC
TRBV10-3	TRBJ2-1	TRBD2	NA	CAISERREDEQFF	TGTGCCATCAGTGAACGCCGGGAGGATGAGCAGTTCTTC
TRBV5-1	TRBJ2-7	TRBD2	NA	CASSLGVAGVLEQYF	TGCGCCAGCAGCTTGGGGGTAGCGGGAGTACTCGAGCAGTACTTC
TRBV5-1	TRBJ1-2	TRBD1	few	CASSPGGQYGYTF	TGCGCCAGCAGCCCAGGGGGCCAGTATGGCTACACCTTC
TRBV5-6	TRBJ2-1	NA	NA	CASSFGGARSGGGYNEQFF	TGTGCCAGCAGCTTTGGGGGGGCCCGTTCAGGGGGCGGTTACAATGAGCAGTTCTTC
TRBV25-1	TRBJ2-2	NA	NA	CASSEWPREVSTGELFF	TGTGCCAGCAGTGAATGGCCCAGGGAGGTGAGCACCGGGGAGCTGTTTTTT
TRBV27	TRBJ1-3	TRBD1	NA	CASSSDRGLDGNTIYF	TGTGCCAGCAGTTCCGACAGGGGGCTAGATGGAAACACCATATATTTT
TRBV28	TRBJ2-7	TRBD2	NA	CASSRLAGAYEQYF	TGTGCCAGCAGCCGACTAGCGGGGGCCTACGAGCAGTACTTC
TRBV10-3	TRBJ2-3	TRBD2	NA	CAISGRLAGTDTQYF	TGTGCCATCAGTGGCAGACTAGCGGGGACAGATACGCAGTATTTT
TRBV5-5	TRBJ2-7	NA	NA	CASSLVPGVMGEQYF	TGTGCCAGCAGCTTGGTACCAGGGGTGATGGGTGAGCAGTACTTC
TRBV14	TRBJ2-1	NA	NA	CASSQSRGGSSEQFF	TGTGCCAGCAGCCAATCTAGGGGTGGTTCCTCTGAGCAGTTCTTC
TRBV19	TRBJ1-5	NA	NA	CASNTRENQPQHF	TGTGCCAGTAACACACGGGAAAATCAGCCCCAGCATTTT
TRBV5-5	TRBJ2-2	TRBD2	NA	CASSPSGRNTGELFF	TGTGCCAGCAGCCCGAGCGGGAGAAACACCGGGGAGCTGTTTTTT
TRBV19	TRBJ1-3	NA	NA	CASSNRDSGNTIYF	TGTGCCAGTAGTAATCGGGACTCTGGAAACACCATATATTTT
TRBV28	TRBJ2-5	NA	NA	CASSFGQEELQETQYF	TGTGCCAGCAGTTTCGGGCAGGAGGAACTTCAAGAGACCCAGTACTTC
TRBV11-2	TRBJ2-7	TRBD2	NA	CASSLVAGGGSYEQYF	TGTGCCAGCAGCTTAGTAGCGGGAGGTGGCTCCTACGAGCAGTACTTC
TRBV30	TRBJ1-3	TRBD1	once	CAWSEGQAAGNTIYF	TGTGCCTGGAGTGAAGGACAGGCTGCTGGAAACACCATATATTTT
TRBV28	TRBJ2-3	TRBD2	NA	CASSGPSGNGADTQYF	TGTGCCAGCAGTGGCCCTAGCGGGAATGGAGCAGATACGCAGTATTTT
TRBV30	TRBJ2-5	NA	NA	CAWSDGDWKTQYF	TGTGCCTGGAGTGATGGAGACTGGAAGACCCAGTACTTC